This T cell receptor beta chain came from a study of identical twins. MiXCR, applied by TCRdb to the 5' RACE reads, yields one record per CDR3 protein. In the table there are about 480,000 distinct CDR3 sequences, around 14% of which are singletons. The sample was also reused in another study, on yellow fever vaccine responses in identical twins.

This sequence was found in a woman aged 18-29 years in good health. The sample consisted of CD4+ T cells sorted from blood.

This CDR3 reads CASKPTGGSGNTIYF. CDR3 bases: TGTGCCAGCAAACCGACAGGGGGCTCTGGAAACACCATATATTTT. This sequence joins TRBV27 and TRBJ1-3, with 9 bases that match TRBD1. CDR3 size: 15 residues. The V gene end was trimmed by 7 bases and the J gene end by 0 bases; junction bases not matched to a gene: 4. Germline assignment: CDR1 MNHEY and CDR2 SMNVEV (reference sequence).